What follows is one T cell receptor beta chain and its context. Trimming took 0 bases from V and 3 from J, leaving 8 bases between them. This CDR3 is built from 14 residues. In germline, CDR1 is SGHKS, CDR2 YYEKEE (reference sequence). Profiling relied on immunoSEQ multiplex PCR, and the TCRdb table lists in-frame clones only, not all of them. The sample includes almost 200,000 clones, around four fifths of them seen just once. The sample comes from a study of blood T cell repertoires in COVID-19. V gene TRBV5-5 combines with J gene TRBJ2-3; D ambiguous. The material sequenced was peripheral blood. The TCR was taken from a man in his 60s with COVID-19, enrolled during active disease. CDR3: CASSLGPETDTQYF. The CDR3 bases are TGTGCCAGCAGCTTGGGCCCGGAGACAGATACGCAGTATTTT.